This is a list of T cell receptor beta chains from one sample in a study of post-analysis software for immune sequencing data. TCRdb itself ran the PCR reads through MiXCR, one entry per CDR3 protein. The data contain about 770,000 distinct CDR3 sequences, around 42% of them singletons. Sample: blood. These receptors came from a girl aged 5 to 17 with multiple sclerosis. Both conserved end residues are part of each CDR3. The D gene is left open where the match is weak. Clone size is given for some rows only: seen once, a few or many times, or a class if the clone is expanded.

abundance: -; j_gene: TRBJ2-7; v_gene: TRBV7-8; d_gene: -; CDR3aa: CASSPDGLPKYF; CDR3nt: TGTGCCAGCAGCCCAGACGGGCTGCCGAAGTACTTC
abundance: -; j_gene: TRBJ2-7; v_gene: TRBV29-1; d_gene: TRBD2; CDR3aa: CSARTSGTMYEQYF; CDR3nt: TGCAGCGCCCGGACTAGCGGGACTATGTACGAGCAGTACTTC
abundance: -; j_gene: TRBJ2-5; v_gene: TRBV7-2; d_gene: -; CDR3aa: CASSLDREKMETQYF; CDR3nt: TGTGCCAGCAGCTTAGACAGGGAAAAAATGGAGACCCAGTACTTC
abundance: -; j_gene: TRBJ2-1; v_gene: TRBV20-1; d_gene: -; CDR3aa: CSASRRDSYNEQFF; CDR3nt: TGCAGTGCTAGTAGGAGGGACTCCTACAATGAGCAGTTCTTC
abundance: -; j_gene: TRBJ2-1; v_gene: TRBV6-5; d_gene: TRBD2; CDR3aa: CASSYSTSGVGEQFF; CDR3nt: TGTGCCAGCAGTTACTCGACTAGCGGAGTGGGTGAGCAGTTCTTC
abundance: few; j_gene: TRBJ1-2; v_gene: TRBV7-3; d_gene: -; CDR3aa: CASSLTAWTDRLNYGYTF; CDR3nt: TGTGCCAGCAGCTTAACGGCGTGGACCGACAGACTTAACTATGGCTACACCTTC
abundance: -; j_gene: TRBJ2-5; v_gene: TRBV5-1; d_gene: -; CDR3aa: CASSLGTVKETQYF; CDR3nt: TGCGCCAGCAGCTTGGGGACAGTGAAGGAGACCCAGTACTTC
abundance: -; j_gene: TRBJ2-5; v_gene: TRBV6-1; d_gene: -; CDR3aa: CASSEGEANSQETQYF; CDR3nt: TGTGCCAGCAGTGAAGGGGAGGCTAACTCCCAAGAGACCCAGTACTTC
abundance: -; j_gene: TRBJ1-2; v_gene: TRBV20-1; d_gene: TRBD1; CDR3aa: CSAFQGGNYGYTF; CDR3nt: TGCAGTGCTTTCCAGGGGGGAAACTATGGCTACACCTTC
abundance: once; j_gene: TRBJ1-1; v_gene: TRBV12-3/TRBV12-4; d_gene: -; CDR3aa: CASSSRGEDTEAFF; CDR3nt: TGTGCCAGCAGTTCCAGGGGAGAGGACACTGAAGCTTTCTTT
abundance: -; j_gene: TRBJ1-1; v_gene: TRBV5-1; d_gene: -; CDR3aa: CASSPRDLGNTEAFF; CDR3nt: TGCGCCAGCAGCCCCCGCGACCTGGGGAACACTGAAGCTTTCTTT
abundance: -; j_gene: TRBJ2-1; v_gene: TRBV20-1; d_gene: TRBD2; CDR3aa: CSAEGLAGAYNEQFF; CDR3nt: TGCAGTGCCGAGGGGCTAGCGGGAGCATACAATGAGCAGTTCTTC
abundance: -; j_gene: TRBJ2-7; v_gene: TRBV27; d_gene: -; CDR3aa: CASSLSPPWGLAANYEQYF; CDR3nt: TGTGCCAGCAGTTTATCCCCTCCATGGGGACTTGCGGCGAACTACGAGCAGTACTTC
abundance: -; j_gene: TRBJ2-7; v_gene: TRBV7-9; d_gene: TRBD2; CDR3aa: CASSTPTSGNYEQYF; CDR3nt: TGTGCCAGCAGCACCCCGACTAGCGGGAATTACGAGCAGTACTTC
abundance: -; j_gene: TRBJ2-1; v_gene: TRBV20-1; d_gene: TRBD2; CDR3aa: CSARDYSGRAYNEQFF; CDR3nt: TGCAGTGCTAGAGACTACAGCGGGAGGGCCTACAATGAGCAGTTCTTC
abundance: -; j_gene: TRBJ1-1; v_gene: TRBV4-3; d_gene: -; CDR3aa: CASSQDPRRGDTEAFF; CDR3nt: TGCGCCAGCAGCCAGGATCCCAGGCGGGGGGACACTGAAGCTTTCTTT
abundance: -; j_gene: TRBJ1-2; v_gene: TRBV20-1; d_gene: TRBD1; CDR3aa: CSAQDRLYGYTF; CDR3nt: TGCAGTGCCCAGGACAGGCTCTATGGCTACACCTTC